The present TCR beta chain was sequenced within a study of cytotoxic CD8 clonotypes in ibrutinib-treated CLL. Study at large: Responses: around 24 partial, 2 complete; after median around 70 months, approximately 14 stayed remitted, 12 progressed. Across samples, productive templates numbered more than 200,000 and productive rearrangements reached approximately 100,000 on average. General observations from the study: Clonality measured at baseline exceeded age-matched healthy donors, tracking circulating CD8+ T-cell counts.

Germline V gene lookup returns CDR1 SGHRS and CDR2 YFSETQ. Trimming took 4 bases from V and 10 from J, leaving 17 bases between them. This CDR3 region has 13 residues. Some clones are missing from TCRdb's copy, which holds only in-frame ones; the method was immunoSEQ multiplex PCR. The sample holds 140,000 to 150,000 clones; 60% to 85% are singletons and the top ten take around 5%. With regard to this clone: Its antigen is as yet unknown.

Genomic DNA in an amount of around 1.8 micrograms was extracted from cryopreserved PBMCs and used for the preparation of TCR beta libraries. The TCR originated in a human donor with chronic lymphocytic leukemia. The sequencing used PBMCs, collected after 24 months of ibrutinib treatment. The rearrangement uses TRBV5-1 and TRBJ1-2; tentatively, D is TRBD1 (5 bases). As DNA, the CDR3 is TGCGCCAGCAGCCCCCCGGGCGGGACGCACTACACCTTC. It translates to CASSPPGGTHYTF.